The rows below give T cell receptor beta chains drawn from one sample of a study of cytotoxic CD8 clonotypes in ibrutinib-treated CLL. Assay used: immunoSEQ multiplex PCR; TCRdb lists only in-frame clones, some missing. The sample contains 90,000 to 150,000 clones, approximately 56% of which appear only once. Material: PBMCs, obtained after 24 months of ibrutinib treatment. These receptor sequences come from a human donor with chronic lymphocytic leukemia. Each CDR3 is given with its conserved first and last residue. A D gene is named only where the DNA matches it firmly. Part of the rows lack a size; the others show once, few, many or a class for expanded clones.

DNA: TGCAGCGTTGTCCAGGGGACCTACGAGCAGTACTTC
CDR3: CSVVQGTYEQYF
J: TRBJ2-7
V: TRBV29-1
size: -
D: -

DNA: TGTGCCAGCAGCGTAGGGGGGATCCTTTCCGAGCAGTACTTC
CDR3: CASSVGGILSEQYF
J: TRBJ2-7
V: TRBV9
size: few
D: -

DNA: TGCGCCAGCAGCTTGGGATGGACGGCATCCAAAGCTGAAGCTTTCTTT
CDR3: CASSLGWTASKAEAFF
J: TRBJ1-1
V: TRBV5-1
size: -
D: -

DNA: TGCGCCAGCAGCTTGCCAGCGGGGGGGACAGATACGCAGTATTTT
CDR3: CASSLPAGGTDTQYF
J: TRBJ2-3
V: TRBV5-1
size: -
D: TRBD2

DNA: TGTGCCAGCAGCGCAGGGGATTCTAGCGGACAAGAGACCCAGTACTTC
CDR3: CASSAGDSSGQETQYF
J: TRBJ2-5
V: TRBV9
size: -
D: -

DNA: TGTGCCAGCAGCGCGACTTCGCCAGAGACCCAGTACTTC
CDR3: CASSATSPETQYF
J: TRBJ2-5
V: TRBV9
size: -
D: -

DNA: TGTGCCAGCAGCGGGAAAACCACGAATTCACCCCTCCACTTT
CDR3: CASSGKTTNSPLHF
J: TRBJ1-6
V: TRBV5-6
size: once
D: -

DNA: TGTGCCAGCAGCCCCGGGCACGAATCGAACACTGAAGCTTTCTTT
CDR3: CASSPGHESNTEAFF
J: TRBJ1-1
V: TRBV14
size: -
D: -

DNA: TGCGCCAGCAGCTTGGCCGGAACACCTGAAGCTTTCTTT
CDR3: CASSLAGTPEAFF
J: TRBJ1-1
V: TRBV5-1
size: -
D: -

DNA: TGTGCCAGCAGTTCTGGGGTAGCGGGGGAGTTCCAGTACTTC
CDR3: CASSSGVAGEFQYF
J: TRBJ2-5
V: TRBV6-5
size: -
D: TRBD2

DNA: TGTGCCAGCAGCTTAGGGGGCCGCGGGGGTTATAAAAATGAGCAGTTCTTC
CDR3: CASSLGGRGGYKNEQFF
J: TRBJ2-1
V: TRBV7-2
size: -
D: TRBD2

DNA: TGTGCCAGCAGTTCCGGTCCTAGCGGGGGGACCTACGAGCAGTACTTC
CDR3: CASSSGPSGGTYEQYF
J: TRBJ2-7
V: TRBV6-5
size: -
D: TRBD2

DNA: TGTGCCAGCAGCCAGGGGGGGACGGCATCCTACGAGCAGTACTTC
CDR3: CASSQGGTASYEQYF
J: TRBJ2-7
V: TRBV4-2
size: few
D: TRBD2

DNA: TGTCCTGGGAGCGCACGGGGAGCGGTTCAGCCCCAGCATTTT
CDR3: CPGSARGAVQPQHF
J: TRBJ1-5
V: TRBV22-1
size: -
D: -

DNA: TGTGCCAGTAGTACCCGCAGGGAACTGACCTACGAGCAGTACTTC
CDR3: CASSTRRELTYEQYF
J: TRBJ2-7
V: TRBV19
size: once
D: -

DNA: TGTGCCATCAGTGACAGGGTTAATGAAAAACTGTTTTTT
CDR3: CAISDRVNEKLFF
J: TRBJ1-4
V: TRBV10-3
size: -
D: -

DNA: TGTGCCAGCAGCGGGGGGACCCATCACTATGGCTACACCTTC
CDR3: CASSGGTHHYGYTF
J: TRBJ1-2
V: TRBV9
size: few
D: -

DNA: TGCAGCGTTGAGAAGGAGGGGGCGCGAGCTTTCTTT
CDR3: CSVEKEGARAFF
J: TRBJ1-1
V: TRBV29-1
size: -
D: TRBD1

DNA: TGTGCCAGCAGCGCCGGCGGAACCTACGAGCAGTACTTC
CDR3: CASSAGGTYEQYF
J: TRBJ2-7
V: TRBV11-3
size: -
D: -

DNA: TGTGCCAGCAGCTCACGCGTCCCATCCTCTCCTTCGCAAGGGGATGGCTACACCTTC
CDR3: CASSSRVPSSPSQGDGYTF
J: TRBJ1-2
V: TRBV4-2
size: -
D: -

DNA: TGTGCCAGCAGCCAAGCAGGATTGGACACTGAAGCTTTCTTT
CDR3: CASSQAGLDTEAFF
J: TRBJ1-1
V: TRBV4-2
size: -
D: -

DNA: TGTGCCAGCAGTTTACTAGGCGAGCAGTACTTC
CDR3: CASSLLGEQYF
J: TRBJ2-7
V: TRBV27
size: -
D: -

DNA: TGTGCCACCCTCCGGGCCCCAGCGGGCTACACCTTC
CDR3: CATLRAPAGYTF
J: TRBJ1-2
V: TRBV6-6
size: once
D: -

DNA: TGTGCTAGCAGCCCCCAACTAGCGGGGGGCGAGCAGTACTTC
CDR3: CASSPQLAGGEQYF
J: TRBJ2-7
V: TRBV7-7
size: few
D: TRBD2

DNA: TGTGCCAGCAGCTTCCAACTAGCGGGGGAGGGCGAGCAGTACTTC
CDR3: CASSFQLAGEGEQYF
J: TRBJ2-7
V: TRBV7-6
size: -
D: TRBD2

DNA: TGTGCCTCGGAAAGGGGACAGAGACAAGTGACCCAGTACTTC
CDR3: CASERGQRQVTQYF
J: TRBJ2-5
V: TRBV30
size: few
D: TRBD1

DNA: TGCGCCAGCAGCTCGGACATTCCGAGCTCCGAGCAGTACTTC
CDR3: CASSSDIPSSEQYF
J: TRBJ2-7
V: TRBV5-1
size: few
D: -

DNA: TGTGCCAGCAGTGCCAATAACAGGGGGTACACTGAAGCTTTCTTT
CDR3: CASSANNRGYTEAFF
J: TRBJ1-1
V: TRBV25-1
size: -
D: TRBD1

DNA: TGTGCCAGCAGCTTGCAGGGGGTAATCCGCTATGGCTACACCTTC
CDR3: CASSLQGVIRYGYTF
J: TRBJ1-2
V: TRBV11-3
size: few
D: TRBD1

DNA: TGTGCCAGTCGACAGGGGATGGGCGAGCAGTACTTC
CDR3: CASRQGMGEQYF
J: TRBJ2-7
V: TRBV19
size: -
D: TRBD1

DNA: TGCGCCAGCAGCCAAACAGGGTGGACTGAAGCTTTCTTT
CDR3: CASSQTGWTEAFF
J: TRBJ1-1
V: TRBV4-3
size: -
D: -

DNA: TGTGCCAGCAGTGGACGGTTTAATTCACCCCTCCACTTT
CDR3: CASSGRFNSPLHF
J: TRBJ1-6
V: TRBV9
size: -
D: -

DNA: TGCGCCACTTGGGGAATCTACGAGCAGTACTTC
CDR3: CATWGIYEQYF
J: TRBJ2-7
V: TRBV10-1
size: -
D: -

DNA: TGTGCCAGCAGTTACTCGCCGTCAGACCGTACCGAGCAGTACTTC
CDR3: CASSYSPSDRTEQYF
J: TRBJ2-7
V: TRBV6-6
size: -
D: -

DNA: TGCGCCAGCAGCTTGCAACTAGAGTCAGATACGCAGTATTTT
CDR3: CASSLQLESDTQYF
J: TRBJ2-3
V: TRBV5-1
size: -
D: -

DNA: TGTGCCTGGAGTGTACTGTTGAACAATGAGCAGTTCTTC
CDR3: CAWSVLLNNEQFF
J: TRBJ2-1
V: TRBV30
size: -
D: -

DNA: TGTGCCACCAGCAGACCGACTTTAGGATACTCCTACAATGAGCAGTTCTTC
CDR3: CATSRPTLGYSYNEQFF
J: TRBJ2-1
V: TRBV15
size: -
D: -

DNA: TGTGCCAGCCGATCGACAGGGGCCAAGAACACTGAAGCTTTCTTT
CDR3: CASRSTGAKNTEAFF
J: TRBJ1-1
V: TRBV28
size: few
D: TRBD1

DNA: TGTGCCAGCAGCGTAGGGGCCGACGGTCCGCCCCAGCATTTT
CDR3: CASSVGADGPPQHF
J: TRBJ1-5
V: TRBV9
size: few
D: -

DNA: TGCGCCAGCAGTAATCAATGGGATACTGAAGCTTTCTTT
CDR3: CASSNQWDTEAFF
J: TRBJ1-1
V: TRBV10-1
size: -
D: -

DNA: TGTGCCAGCAGCTTAGAAGGCAGGGCGGGGGAAAAACTGTTTTTT
CDR3: CASSLEGRAGEKLFF
J: TRBJ1-4
V: TRBV7-2
size: -
D: -

DNA: TGTGCCAGCAGTTTAGGAGGGGGCGCGACTAATGAAAAACTGTTTTTT
CDR3: CASSLGGGATNEKLFF
J: TRBJ1-4
V: TRBV27
size: -
D: TRBD1

DNA: TGTGCCAGCAGTTACTCAGCGGGGGGGGCACGGAATGAGCAGTTCTTC
CDR3: CASSYSAGGARNEQFF
J: TRBJ2-1
V: TRBV6-5
size: -
D: TRBD2

DNA: TGTGCCAGTAGTATATCACAAGAGACCCAGTACTTC
CDR3: CASSISQETQYF
J: TRBJ2-5
V: TRBV19
size: -
D: -

DNA: TGCGCCAGCAGTGAGTCGGACACTAAGACAGGGTCGATATTTACCTACGAGCAGTACTTC
CDR3: CASSESDTKTGSIFTYEQYF
J: TRBJ2-7
V: TRBV10-1
size: -
D: TRBD1

DNA: TGCAGCGTTGAAGGAGACCAGGGAAGTTTGATGAACACTGAAGCTTTCTTT
CDR3: CSVEGDQGSLMNTEAFF
J: TRBJ1-1
V: TRBV29-1
size: -
D: -

DNA: TGTGCCAGCAGCCCCACAACTTCTAACTATGGCTACACCTTC
CDR3: CASSPTTSNYGYTF
J: TRBJ1-2
V: TRBV27
size: -
D: -

DNA: TGTGCCAGCAGTTTAAGCGGTCCCGGGTACGGGGAGCAGTACTTC
CDR3: CASSLSGPGYGEQYF
J: TRBJ2-7
V: TRBV27
size: few
D: -

DNA: TGCGCCAGCAGTGTGGCAGGGTATGGCGAGCAGTACTTC
CDR3: CASSVAGYGEQYF
J: TRBJ2-7
V: TRBV5-1
size: -
D: -

DNA: TGCAGCGGCAGACAGGGGGCAGGCACTGAAGCTTTCTTT
CDR3: CSGRQGAGTEAFF
J: TRBJ1-1
V: TRBV29-1
size: -
D: TRBD1

DNA: TGTGCCAGCAGCTCGGGGCCAGTTTCCTACAATGAGCAGTTCTTC
CDR3: CASSSGPVSYNEQFF
J: TRBJ2-1
V: TRBV7-3
size: once
D: -

DNA: TGTGCCAGCAGCCCGACTTATACGCAGGGGGCGGGAGGCTACACCTTC
CDR3: CASSPTYTQGAGGYTF
J: TRBJ1-2
V: TRBV5-7
size: -
D: TRBD1

DNA: TGTGCCAGTAGTTCCGAGCTGGGAGAGACCCAGTACTTC
CDR3: CASSSELGETQYF
J: TRBJ2-5
V: TRBV19
size: -
D: -

DNA: TGTGCCAGCAGCTTGGAGGGAAGGGATACGCAGTATTTT
CDR3: CASSLEGRDTQYF
J: TRBJ2-3
V: TRBV7-2
size: -
D: -

DNA: TGTGCCTGGAGGCCAGATACAGGGCGTTATTCACCCCTCCACTTT
CDR3: CAWRPDTGRYSPLHF
J: TRBJ1-6
V: TRBV30
size: few
D: -

DNA: TGTGCCAGCAGAGATGCCGGGACAGGACGTCACGAGCAGTACTTC
CDR3: CASRDAGTGRHEQYF
J: TRBJ2-7
V: TRBV6-6
size: -
D: TRBD1

DNA: TGCAGCGTTGAATCGCTGGGGAACAGGGAGACCCAGTACTTC
CDR3: CSVESLGNRETQYF
J: TRBJ2-5
V: TRBV29-1
size: -
D: -